The 6 T cell receptor beta chains reported below all come from one sample, sequenced in a study of Ad26.COV2.S vaccination and SARS-CoV-2 variants. Stated treatment: around 19 received Ad26.COV2.S at low or high dose, single or two shots; roughly five received placebo; per-sample allocation not given. Samples analyzed were those drawn on day 63 after the first vaccine or placebo injection. Only in-frame clones appear in the TCRdb table, and some are missing; sequencing was by immunoSEQ multiplex PCR. The repertoire includes about 500,000 clones, roughly nine tenths of them detected once, and 1.7% sits in the top ten. This sample comprised peripheral blood, obtained in a trial of Ad26.COV2.S vaccine versus placebo. All receptors derive from a person aged 18-60 years who received the Ad26.COV2.S COVID-19 vaccine or a placebo.

The chain combines TRBV11-2 with TRBJ2-2; D is uncertain. The CDR3 is made up of 14 amino acids. Trimming took 1 base from V and 4 from J, leaving 7 bases between them. The germline V gene has CDR1 SGHAT and CDR2 FQNNGV. This CDR3 reads CASSLGSRTGELFF. CDR3 in DNA: TGTGCCAGCAGCTTAGGCTCCCGCACCGGGGAGCTGTTTTTT.

The chain is built from TRBV7-9 and TRBJ1-1, with no clear D. The CDR3 spans 16 residues. The germline V gene encodes CDR1 SEHNR and CDR2 FQNEAQ (reference sequence). V lost 3 bases to trimming and J lost 7 bases, with 21 bases between them. CDR3 sequence: CASSLEPTLWLGEAFF. Here the CDR3 DNA reads TGTGCCAGCAGCTTGGAACCCACGTTGTGGCTCGGTGAAGCTTTCTTT.

V and J are TRBV5-5 and TRBJ1-2, with 9 bases lining up with TRBD1. This CDR3 spans 14 amino acids. CDR1 is SGHKS and CDR2 is YYEKEE in the germline V gene (reference sequence). Unmatched junction bases numbered 0, after V lost 0 bases and J lost 3 bases. As DNA, the CDR3 is TGTGCCAGCAGCTTGGGGACAGGGGACTATGGCTACACCTTC. It encodes CASSLGTGDYGYTF.

The chain joins TRBV5-8 to TRBJ1-1; D remains ambiguous. V was trimmed by 4 bases and J by 1 base, leaving 5 bases between them. The CDR3 length is 12 residues. The germline V gene encodes CDR1 SGHTS and CDR2 YDEGEE. This CDR3 reads CASSAGNTEAFF. The CDR3 coding sequence is TGTGCCAGCAGCGCCGGGAACACTGAAGCTTTCTTT.

The chain uses TRBV13 and TRBJ2-2; D possibly corresponds to TRBD2 (6 bases). The CDR3 covers 17 residues. V lost 5 bases, J lost 2 bases, and 18 bases lay in between. Germline CDR1 PRHDT, CDR2 FYEKMQ (reference sequence). The CDR3 protein is CASSPVGTSRNTGELFF. CDR3 in DNA: TGTGCCAGCAGCCCAGTCGGAACTAGCCGCAACACCGGGGAGCTGTTTTTT.

The chain combines TRBV18 with TRBJ1-3; D perhaps matches TRBD1 (6 bases). V lost 6 bases, J lost 0 bases, and 12 bases lay in between. Germline assignment: CDR1 KGHSH and CDR2 LQKENI. The length of the CDR3 is 15 residues. This CDR3 reads CASSPRGTSGNTIYF. As DNA, the CDR3 is TGTGCCAGCTCGCCCAGGGGCACCTCTGGAAACACCATATATTTT.